Described below is a single TCR beta chain sequence and its context. Its antigen remains unidentified. These data are taken from a study of monozygotic twins with inflammatory bowel disease. Via template switching, UMIs carrying a 6-nucleotide sample barcode were introduced. TCRdb re-called the 5' RACE reads; one entry per CDR3 protein, DNA not given. Recorded for this sample: just over 300,000 distinct CDR3 sequences. This CDR3 comprises 18 residues. Germline lookup yields CDR1 MNHNS and CDR2 SASEGT. General study points: Differing immunosuppressive treatments may have added variability to patient repertoires.

The chain uses TRBV6-1 and TRBJ2-6. The sequence was collected from a human donor with ulcerative colitis or Crohn's disease, or a healthy co-twin of an affected twin (not recorded which). The sequenced sample consisted of blood. This CDR3 reads CASSEAGGFSSGANVLTF.